This T cell receptor beta chain comes out of a study of blood T cell repertoires in COVID-19. Study information: Sites in the United States, Italy and Spain provided acute and convalescent COVID-19 samples. PBMCs, B-cell-depleted T cells, or T cells provided the cDNA or gDNA that made up the material.

The data were produced by immunoSEQ multiplex PCR, yet TCRdb's version contains in-frame clones alone and is incomplete. The table records approximately 250,000 clones, just over 85% of them present only once. CDR1 is SEHNR, CDR2 FQNEAQ, per germline (reference sequence). Trimming removed 3 bases at V and 7 bases at J, with 10 bases between. This CDR3 contains 13 residues. The material sequenced was peripheral blood. The TCR comes from a man in his thirties or forties who had recovered from COVID-19. The chain is built from TRBV7-9 and TRBJ1-5; D not certain. CDR3 in DNA: TGTGCCAGCAGCTTGCCCGGAGGACAGCCCCAGCATTTT. It codes for CASSLPGGQPQHF. The entire variable domain, with the rest obtained from reference TRBV7-9 and TRBJ1-5, is as follows: DTGVSQNPRHKITKRGQNVTFRCDPISEHNRLYWYRQTLGQGPEFLTYFQNEAQLEKSRLLSDRFSAERPKGSFSTLEIQRTEQGDSAMYLCASSLPGGQPQHFGDGTRLSIL.